This TCR beta chain was sequenced in a study of blood T cells in healthy people across ages. Study findings and constraints: Higher naive T cell percentage went strongly together with higher TCR beta diversity.

A sample-barcoded 5' primer and a J-beta primer mix were used in a second PCR of about 7 to 12 cycles. Per sample, CDR3-containing paired-end reads numbered at least 2.5 million. TCRdb itself ran the 5' RACE reads through MiXCR, one entry per CDR3 protein. In the table there are approximately 1.5 million distinct CDR3 sequences, roughly a third of which are singletons. This clonotype was detected a few times. Its cognate antigen is unknown. The V segment lost 7 bases and the J segment 5 bases; nucleotides outside the gene matches: 3. Per the germline V gene, CDR1 is SNHLY and CDR2 is FYNNEI. The CDR3 totals 13 residues. There were at least 5 micrograms of total RNA extracted from every sample.

The sequencing input was blood. V usage is TRBV2 and J usage is TRBJ1-1; 11 bases are shared with TRBD1. The clonotype comes from a woman between 25 and 40 years old in good health. The CDR3, as DNA: TGTGCCAGCACTGGACAGGGGGCTACTGAAGCTTTCTTT. It specifies CASTGQGATEAFF.